This T cell receptor (beta chain) was captured in a study of blood T cell repertoires in COVID-19. Repertoires were generated with immunoSEQ multiplex PCR, while TCRdb's copy carries only in-frame clones and drops some. The data contain approximately 130,000 clones, around 91% of them singletons. Source material: peripheral blood. The TCR sequence derives from a man aged 65-85 years with active or convalescent COVID-19.

Written as DNA, the CDR3 is TGTGCCAGCAGTGACAGGCAGGGAAGTGAAAAACTGTTTTTT. Protein sequence: CASSDRQGSEKLFF. The chain recombines TRBV2 with TRBJ1-4; weak D call: TRBD1 (5 bases). Trimming removed 3 bases at V and 7 bases at J, with 12 bases between. Per the germline V gene, CDR1 is SNHLY and CDR2 is FYNNEI. The length of the CDR3 is 14 residues.